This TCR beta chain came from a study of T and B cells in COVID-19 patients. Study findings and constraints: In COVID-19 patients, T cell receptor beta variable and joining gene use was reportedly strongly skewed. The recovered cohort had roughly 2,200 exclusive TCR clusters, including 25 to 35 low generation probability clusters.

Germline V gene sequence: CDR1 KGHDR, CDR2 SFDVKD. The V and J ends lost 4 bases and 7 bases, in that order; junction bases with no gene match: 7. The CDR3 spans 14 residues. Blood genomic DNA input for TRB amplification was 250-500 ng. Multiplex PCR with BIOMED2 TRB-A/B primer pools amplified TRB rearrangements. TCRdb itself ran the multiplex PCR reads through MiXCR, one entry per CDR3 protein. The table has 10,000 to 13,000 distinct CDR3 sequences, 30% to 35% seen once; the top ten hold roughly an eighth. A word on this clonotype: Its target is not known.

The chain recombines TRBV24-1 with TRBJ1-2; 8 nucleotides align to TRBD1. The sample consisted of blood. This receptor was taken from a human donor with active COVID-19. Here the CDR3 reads CATSDRTGKSGYTF. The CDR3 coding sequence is TGTGCCACCAGTGACAGGACAGGGAAATCTGGCTACACCTTC.